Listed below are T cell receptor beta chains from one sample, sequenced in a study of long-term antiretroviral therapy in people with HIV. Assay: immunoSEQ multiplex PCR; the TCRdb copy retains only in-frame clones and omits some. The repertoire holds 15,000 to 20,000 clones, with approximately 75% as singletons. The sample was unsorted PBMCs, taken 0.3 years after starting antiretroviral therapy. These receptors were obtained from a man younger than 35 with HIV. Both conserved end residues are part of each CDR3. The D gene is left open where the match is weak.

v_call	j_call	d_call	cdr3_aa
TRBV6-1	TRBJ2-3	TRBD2	CACLAGGQGTDTQYF
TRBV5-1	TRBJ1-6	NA	CASSLDGQPYSPLHF
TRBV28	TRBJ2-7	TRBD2	CASSPGGQEAYEQYF
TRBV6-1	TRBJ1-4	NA	CASNLGATNEKLFF
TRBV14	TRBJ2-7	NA	CASSQGAYEQYF
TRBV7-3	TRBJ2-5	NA	CASSQGIAGQETQYF
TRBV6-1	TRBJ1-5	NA	CASSVGQPQHF
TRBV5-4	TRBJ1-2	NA	CASSFGDTGANYGYTF
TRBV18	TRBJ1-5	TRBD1	CASSPGQGGDQPQHF
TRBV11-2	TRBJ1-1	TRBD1	CASSSSDRGNTEAFF
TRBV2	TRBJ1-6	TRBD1	CASSEAGQGNLRGSPLHF
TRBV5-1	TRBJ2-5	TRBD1	CASSSDRGRKQETQYF
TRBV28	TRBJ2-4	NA	CASSSLGGLGGGNIQYF
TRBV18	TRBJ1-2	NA	CASSPPSVDYGYTF
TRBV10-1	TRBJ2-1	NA	CASSLGVDEQFF
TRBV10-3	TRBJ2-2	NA	CAISESGERELFF
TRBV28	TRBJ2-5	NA	CASSHIIARETQYF
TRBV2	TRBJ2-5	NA	CASSDFPGAETQYF
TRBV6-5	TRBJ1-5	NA	CASSYKVTSNQPQHF
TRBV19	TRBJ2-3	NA	CASSIASSTDTQYF
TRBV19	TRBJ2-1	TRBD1	CASSIRGQVYNEQFF
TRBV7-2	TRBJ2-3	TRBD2	CASSLNPGLATTDTQYF
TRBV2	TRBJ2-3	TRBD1	CASRATGAEGTDTQYF
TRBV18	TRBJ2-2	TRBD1	CASSPPGTGNTGELFF
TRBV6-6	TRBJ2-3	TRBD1	CASSHIGQGLTDTQYF
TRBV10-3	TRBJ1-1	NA	CAISERGREFTEAFF
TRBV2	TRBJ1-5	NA	CASSEEGPFQSAQPQHF
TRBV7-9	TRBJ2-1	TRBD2	CASSLTSGGAHEQFF
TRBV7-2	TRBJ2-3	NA	CASSLEANGHGTDTQYF
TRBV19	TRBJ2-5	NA	CASIGGEETQYF
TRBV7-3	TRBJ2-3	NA	CASSRGRGTDTQYF
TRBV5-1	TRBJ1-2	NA	CASRSDYGYTF
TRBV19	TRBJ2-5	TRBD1	CASSIGDRVGETQYF
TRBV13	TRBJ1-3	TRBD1	CASSSRTGSGNTIYF
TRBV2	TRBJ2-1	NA	CASSRDFNNEQFF
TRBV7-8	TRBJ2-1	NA	CASSFTLAPGFDEQFF
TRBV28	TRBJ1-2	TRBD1	CASSLRRDRGWDYGYTF
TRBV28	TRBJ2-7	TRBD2	CASSSAGGVYEQYF
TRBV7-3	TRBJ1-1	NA	CASSPGPGANTEAFF